The TCR beta chain described here comes from a study of blood T cell repertoires in COVID-19. Study in general: Material from acute and convalescent COVID-19 was sourced from the United States, Italy and Spain. Sample material is recorded as cDNA or gDNA derived from T cells, B-cell-depleted T cells, or PBMCs.

Measured with immunoSEQ multiplex PCR; TCRdb has only the in-frame clones, and not every one. Here the sample spans 200,000 to 250,000 clones, about 86% being singletons. The source material was peripheral blood. This receptor was taken from an elderly man with acute or convalescent COVID-19.

The CDR3 protein is CASSLVVGVSGANVLTF. For the CDR3, the DNA is TGTGCCAGCAGCTTAGTAGTGGGAGTCTCTGGGGCCAACGTCCTGACTTTC. The chain has TRBV7-2 and TRBJ2-6, with D maybe TRBD2 (5 bases). The CDR3 consists of 17 residues. The germline V gene encodes CDR1 SGHTA and CDR2 FQGNSA. The V end lost 1 base, the J end lost 0 bases, and 10 bases lay between the germline ends. The whole variable domain, filled in from reference TRBV7-2 and TRBJ2-6, reads GAGVSQSPSNKVTEKGKDVELRCDPISGHTALYWYRQSLGQGLEFLIYFQGNSAPDKSGLPSDRFSAERTGGSVSTLTIQRTQQEDSAVYLCASSLVVGVSGANVLTFGAGSRLTVL.